The text below deals with one T cell receptor (beta chain). These data belong to a study of blood T cell repertoires in COVID-19. Study background: There were acute and convalescent COVID-19 samples, and they came from the United States, Italy and Spain.

Original processing notes: Amplification with reference gene primers provided the estimates of nucleated cell counts. TCRdb's table, derived via immunoSEQ multiplex PCR, lists solely in-frame clones and lacks some. For V, J and clone size, that table is used; D and trimming come from the DNA. Of some 420,000 clones in the sample, around 87% were seen once. Germline V gives CDR1 MRHNA, CDR2 SNTAGT. The CDR3 sequence is 15 residues long. The V gene lost 4 bases and the J gene lost 0 bases, with 9 bases spanning the gap. This study enrolled people aged about 18 to 90 from about two dozen US geographic areas.

The clonotype comes from a man aged 25-45 years who had recovered from COVID-19. The V call is TRBV6-4, the J call TRBJ2-2; a weak D match, TRBD1 (5 bases). Sample: PBMCs or T cells enriched from blood (not recorded which). CDR3 amino acids: CASSAQGSNTGELFF. The CDR3 DNA sequence: TGTGCCAGCAGTGCGCAGGGTTCGAACACCGGGGAGCTGTTTTTT.